This record concerns one T cell receptor beta chain sequence. In the source study's methods: Amplification from reference gene primers served as the basis for estimated nucleated cell counts. Data came from immunoSEQ multiplex PCR; TCRdb stores just in-frame clones and leaves some out. V and J calls and clone size are those listed in that table; D and trimming were worked out from the DNA. The table shows roughly 140,000 clones, with roughly 80% occurring only once. The data derive from a study of blood T cell repertoires in COVID-19. V lost 0 bases and J lost 1, with 13 bases in between. Per the germline V gene, CDR1 is KGHSH and CDR2 is LQKENI. The CDR3 spans 17 residues.

The TCR sequence derives from an older man with acute or convalescent COVID-19. Sequencing input: peripheral blood. The chain couples TRBV18 to TRBJ2-1, with D possibly TRBD2 on 5 matching bases. The chain's CDR3 is CASSPPLWESSYNEQFF. The CDR3 DNA reads TGTGCCAGCTCACCACCGCTCTGGGAGTCATCCTACAATGAGCAGTTCTTC.